The clone carrying this TCR beta chain has only a few counts. Its antigen remains unidentified. The sample belongs to a study of T cell repertoires in cytomegalovirus infection. Across the study: CMV epitopes in the study were HLA-C-restricted (recently identified) and HLA-B-restricted (well studied). Both CMV infection and a matching HLA type were indicated by public TCR beta signatures. Whole-study findings and limits: Ex vivo, HLA-C-restricted CMV-specific TCR beta clonotypes prevailed over the rest of the response.

The CDR3 has 13 residues. Trimming cost V 3 bases and J 6 bases, with 11 bases left between them. CDR1 and CDR2 (germline): SEHNR, FQNEAQ (reference sequence). From the reads, TCRdb called clonotypes with MiXCR, one entry per CDR3 protein. The data show 80,000 or so distinct CDR3 sequences, with 40% seen just once and approximately 95% held by the top ten. The sample was CD8+ T cells from cultured PBMCs, taken from culture after CMV antigen stimulation. This receptor was obtained from a human donor in good health (CMV status not recorded). Some clones in this sample may be carry-over from other donors' samples. The chain has TRBV7-9 and TRBJ1-1, with D perhaps matching TRBD1 (6 bases). CDR3 coding DNA: TGTGCCAGCAGCTTTCCAGGGGAGGCTGAAGCTTTCTTT. This sequence encodes CASSFPGEAEAFF.